A single sample gave rise to the 16 T cell receptor beta chains below, sequenced in a study of control samples from healthy donors and cancer patients (dated by TCRdb to the early 2020s). The library came from the immunoSEQ multiplex PCR assay. TCRdb re-hosts the immuneACCESS table, in-frame sequences only. Its copies lack some clones; in the studies checked, an unresolved V gene accounts for under half of them, and the cause for the rest is not known. The sample profile shows over 150,000 clones; 94% of them were found once. Together, the top ten hold approximately 15% of the sample. Input material: PBMCs. The source is a man in his 60s with colorectal cancer.

The chain is built from TRBV29-1 and TRBJ2-5; D remains ambiguous. CDR3 length: 12 amino acids. Germline values: CDR1 SQVTM, CDR2 ANQGSEA. V lost 7 bases and J lost 2, with 11 bases in between. The CDR3 region has the DNA TGCAGCGCCGAAGGGCGTCAAGAGACCCAGTACTTC. This sequence encodes CSAEGRQETQYF.

The gene calls are TRBV11-2 and TRBJ2-3; D is perhaps TRBD1 (5 bases). The V end lost 1 base, the J end lost 2 bases, and 10 bases lay between the germline ends. Germline CDR1 reads SGHAT; CDR2 reads FQNNGV. This CDR3 region has 15 residues. The CDR3: CASSLVQGYTDTQYF. Here the CDR3 DNA reads TGTGCCAGCAGCTTAGTTCAGGGCTACACAGATACGCAGTATTTT.

The V and J genes are TRBV3-1 (or the pseudogene TRBV3-2) and TRBJ2-7; 7 nucleotides match TRBD1. The CDR3 consists of 12 residues. V was clipped by 6 bases and J by 5 bases; unmatched bases: 4. CDR1 is LGHDT, CDR2 YNNKEL, per germline (reference sequence). The CDR3: CASRLQGNEQYF. The CDR3 nucleotides are TGTGCCAGCAGACTACAGGGGAACGAGCAGTACTTC.

The V and J genes are TRBV6-2 or TRBV6-3 and TRBJ1-3, with TRBD1 identical over 8 bases. This CDR3 has 17 residues. V shed 5 bases, J shed 0 bases, and the junction held 9 bases outside the gene matches. The germline V gene encodes CDR1 MNHEY and CDR2 SVGEGT. The CDR3 reads CASSKRQGSFSGNTIYF. In DNA form, the CDR3 reads TGTGCCAGCAGTAAAAGACAGGGGTCCTTCTCTGGAAACACCATATATTTT.

This chain joins TRBV18 and TRBJ1-2; no clear D gene. The CDR3 loop spans 15 amino acids. Germline CDR1 and CDR2: KGHSH and LQKENI. V lost 0 bases to trimming and J lost 2 bases, with 10 bases between them. Here the CDR3 reads CASSPPGALNYGYTF. CDR3 DNA: TGTGCCAGCTCACCACCGGGAGCCCTCAACTATGGCTACACCTTC.

This clone was detected only a few times. This chain joins TRBV19 and TRBJ1-3; weak D call: TRBD1 (5 bases). From germline, CDR1 is LNHDA and CDR2 SQIVND (reference sequence). Deletions cut 5 bases from V and 1 base from J, with 15 bases between. The CDR3 consists of 16 residues. In DNA, the CDR3 is TGTGCCAGTAGTTATCGGGACGGAGTTTCTGGAAACACCATATATTTT. Residues: CASSYRDGVSGNTIYF.

The CDR3 DNA reads TGCGCCAGCAGCCAAGATGGCAACCGGTTAAATGAGCAGTTCTTC. As protein: CASSQDGNRLNEQFF. This chain links TRBV4-3 with TRBJ2-1; D not certain. V lost 0 bases to trimming and J lost 7 bases, with 13 bases between them. CDR1 LGHNA and CDR2 YSLEER come from the germline V gene. The CDR3 spans 15 residues.

J is TRBJ1-2 and V is TRBV5-1; D gene uncertain. Deletions cut 0 bases from V and 6 bases from J, with 6 bases between. The CDR3 has 12 amino acids. CDR1 SGHRS and CDR2 YFSETQ come from the germline V gene. The CDR3 coding sequence is TGCGCCAGCAGCTTGGAACGGAATGGCTACACCTTC. Translated, it gives CASSLERNGYTF.

The gene calls are TRBV7-2 and TRBJ1-5; 10 bases are a match to TRBD1. Germline V lookup: CDR1 SGHTA, CDR2 FQGNSA. The V segment lost 5 bases and the J segment 1 base; nucleotides outside the gene matches: 8. The CDR3 length is 17 residues. Here the CDR3 reads CASSQQGGQGSNQPQHF. The CDR3 nucleotides read TGTGCCAGCAGCCAACAGGGGGGACAGGGGAGCAATCAGCCCCAGCATTTT.

CDR3 sequence (DNA): TGTGCCAGCGCACGCGACCGCCGCGCCGAGCAGTACTTC. Encoded protein: CASARDRRAEQYF. The rearrangement joins TRBV7-2 to TRBJ2-7; D is uncertain. Looked up from germline, CDR1 is SGHTA and CDR2 is FQGNSA. V was pared by 8 bases and J by 6 bases, with 17 bases between. This CDR3 has 13 amino acids.

J is TRBJ2-3 and V is TRBV11-1; 14 nucleotides line up with TRBD2. V lost 7 bases to trimming and J lost 2 bases; unmatched junction nucleotides: 5. In germline, CDR1 is SGHAT, CDR2 FQDESV (reference sequence). The CDR3 totals 16 residues. The CDR3 coding sequence is TGTGCCAGCACCCTGGGACTAGCGGGGGCCACAGATACGCAGTATTTT. Translated, it gives CASTLGLAGATDTQYF.

The chain couples TRBV9 to TRBJ2-6, with D hard to call. From germline, CDR1 is SGDLS and CDR2 YYNGEE. The CDR3 extends over 14 amino acids. V lost 3 bases, J lost 2 bases, and 6 bases lay in between. Here the CDR3 reads CASSATAGANVLTF. The DNA for the CDR3 is TGTGCCAGCAGCGCAACGGCTGGGGCCAACGTCCTGACTTTC.

V and J are TRBV7-2 and TRBJ2-1, with 8 bases that match TRBD2. Germline CDR1 and CDR2: SGHTA and FQGNSA. The CDR3 is made up of 16 amino acids. The V gene end was trimmed by 5 bases and the J gene end by 0 bases; junction bases not matched to a gene: 6. The CDR3 sequence: CASSPISGSSYNEQFF. CDR3 nucleotides: TGTGCCAGCAGCCCTATAAGCGGGAGCTCCTACAATGAGCAGTTCTTC.

The gene calls are TRBV27 and TRBJ1-4; TRBD1 matches at 8 bases. The CDR3 consists of 14 residues. V trimming: 5 bases; J trimming: 8 bases; junction bases outside the gene matches: 7. Germline V CDR1 and CDR2: MNHEY, SMNVEV (reference sequence). The CDR3 spells CASSPDRGEEKLFF. CDR3 bases: TGTGCCAGCAGTCCCGACAGGGGAGAGGAAAAACTGTTTTTT. The whole variable domain, remainder taken from reference TRBV27 and TRBJ1-4, is EAQVTQNPRYLITVTGKKLTVTCSQNMNHEYMSWYRQDPGLGLRQIYYSMNVEVTDKGDVPEGYKVSRKEKRNFPLILESPSPNQTSLYFCASSPDRGEEKLFFGSGTQLSVL.

The V call is TRBV5-6, the J call TRBJ1-6; TRBD1 matches at 7 bases. Germline assignment: CDR1 SGHDT and CDR2 YYEEEE. The CDR3 has 13 residues. Trimming removed 7 bases from V and 7 bases from J; junction bases left unmatched: 5. CDR3: CASSGQVNSPLHF. CDR3 bases: TGTGCCAGCTCCGGACAGGTCAATTCACCCCTCCACTTT.

The CDR3 sequence: CAWAGTDNSPLHF. For the CDR3, the DNA is TGTGCCTGGGCCGGGACAGACAATTCACCCCTCCACTTT. This chain links TRBV30 with TRBJ1-6; 7 bases are a match to TRBD1. Germline CDR1 and CDR2: GTSNPN and SVGIG (reference sequence). This CDR3 comprises 13 residues. The V gene end was trimmed by 5 bases and the J gene end by 7 bases; junction bases not matched to a gene: 5.